The table lists the clone carrying this T cell receptor (beta chain) with a few counts. The method was immunoSEQ multiplex PCR; TCRdb's version includes in-frame clones alone and lacks a portion of them. This table holds roughly 220,000 clones, about 86% found once. The data were taken from a study of blood T cell repertoires in COVID-19. The receptor comes from a woman between 40 and 55 years old with acute COVID-19. What was sequenced was PBMCs or T cells enriched from blood (not recorded which).

The chain's CDR3 is CASSLGGIVSSYNSPLHF. For the CDR3, the DNA is TGTGCCAGCAGTTTAGGAGGGATCGTCAGCTCCTATAATTCACCCCTCCACTTT. The chain employs TRBV28 and TRBJ1-6; D unresolved. Germline V lookup: CDR1 MDHEN, CDR2 SYDVKM. Trimming took off 2 bases at V and 0 bases at J, with 14 bases between the two ends. This CDR3 is built from 18 residues.